Listed below are T cell receptor beta chains from one sample, sequenced in a study of metastatic and nonmetastatic thyroid tumors. TCRdb re-called the PCR reads via MiXCR. Of about 9,400 clones listed, approximately 33% are singletons. Sample: adjacent normal tissue. These receptor sequences come from a female donor with papillary thyroid cancer or a benign thyroid nodule (not recorded which). Some clones in this sample may be carry-over from other donors' samples. Each CDR3 is given with its conserved first and last residue. Fields, in order: clone size, D gene, J gene, V gene, CDR3 DNA, CDR3 protein. The D gene is left open where the match is weak. Not every row has a clone size; where given, it reads once, few, many or a size class.

size: few; D: TRBD2; J: TRBJ2-5; V: TRBV3-1; DNA: TGTGCCAGCAGCCGGACTCCGGGACTAGCGGGGGAAGAGACCCAGTACTTC; CDR3: CASSRTPGLAGEETQYF
size: -; D: -; J: TRBJ1-5; V: TRBV18; DNA: TGTGCCAGCTCGATCCAGGGAAATCAGCCCCAGCATTTT; CDR3: CASSIQGNQPQHF
size: -; D: -; J: TRBJ1-3; V: TRBV18; DNA: TGTGCCAGCTCACCATCTGGAAACACCATATATTTT; CDR3: CASSPSGNTIYF
size: -; D: -; J: TRBJ2-2; V: TRBV7-3; DNA: TGTGCCAGCAGCTTAGACGGCACCAACACCGGGGAGCTGTTTTTT; CDR3: CASSLDGTNTGELFF
size: medium-sized; D: -; J: TRBJ2-2; V: TRBV7-9; DNA: TGTGCCAGCAGCTTAGGACTTACCACAGGTATCGCCACCGGGGAGCTGTTTTTT; CDR3: CASSLGLTTGIATGELFF
size: once; D: -; J: TRBJ1-1; V: TRBV7-8; DNA: TGTGCCAGCAGACGCAAGGGTGGAGTGAACACTGAAGATTTCTTT; CDR3: CASRRKGGVNTEDFF
size: medium-sized; D: TRBD2; J: TRBJ2-3; V: TRBV3-1; DNA: TGTGCCAGCAGCCGAAGACTAGCGGGTTCCACAGATACGCAGTATTTT; CDR3: CASSRRLAGSTDTQYF
size: medium-sized; D: -; J: TRBJ2-3; V: TRBV24-1; DNA: TGTGCCACCAGTGATTTGGGGTCTAGGGGCACAGATACGCAGTATTTT; CDR3: CATSDLGSRGTDTQYF
size: few; D: -; J: TRBJ1-3; V: TRBV19; DNA: TGTGCCAGTACGACCGGGACAACTGGAAACACCATATATTTT; CDR3: CASTTGTTGNTIYF
size: -; D: TRBD1; J: TRBJ1-1; V: TRBV4-2; DNA: TGTGCCAGCAGCCAAGATACAGGGGAGAACACTGAAGCTTTCTTT; CDR3: CASSQDTGENTEAFF
size: medium-sized; D: -; J: TRBJ1-5; V: TRBV24-1; DNA: TGTGCCAGCGGAACTCCTATGGACACCTCTAGCAATCAGCCCCAGCATTTT; CDR3: CASGTPMDTSSNQPQHF
size: -; D: -; J: TRBJ2-2; V: TRBV24-1; DNA: TGTGCCACCAGTGATTTGCGGTCGAGGGGGGGCCCCGGGGAGCTGTTTTTT; CDR3: CATSDLRSRGGPGELFF
size: few; D: -; J: TRBJ1-2; V: TRBV6-5; DNA: TGTGCCAGCAATTCCCGAGACAGTCTCGAGGGCTACACCTTC; CDR3: CASNSRDSLEGYTF
size: -; D: -; J: TRBJ1-6; V: TRBV12-3/TRBV12-4; DNA: TGTACCAGCAGTCCCCGGGATTCACCCCTCCACTTT; CDR3: CTSSPRDSPLHF
size: medium-sized; D: -; J: TRBJ2-6; V: TRBV6-1; DNA: TGTGCCAGCAGCCCCGAGGCCTTCTCTGGGGCCAACGTCCTGACTTTC; CDR3: CASSPEAFSGANVLTF
size: once; D: TRBD2; J: TRBJ2-5; V: TRBV7-2; DNA: TGTGCCAGCAGCTTAGTGGACGGTCGGGGGGGTGTAAAGACCCAGTACTTC; CDR3: CASSLVDGRGGVKTQYF
size: few; D: -; J: TRBJ2-1; V: TRBV11-1; DNA: TGTGCCAGCAAGCTGACAGGCCCCTACAATGAGCAGTTCTTC; CDR3: CASKLTGPYNEQFF
size: few; D: TRBD2; J: TRBJ2-3; V: TRBV6-5; DNA: TGTGCCAGCAGTTCCGGGAGGCTCACAGATACGCAGTATTTT; CDR3: CASSSGRLTDTQYF
size: few; D: TRBD2; J: TRBJ2-3; V: TRBV12-3/TRBV12-4; DNA: TGTGCCTGTCAGTTTGGGACTAGCGGGAGGGTATTTCGTCCCACAGATACGCAGTATTTT; CDR3: CACQFGTSGRVFRPTDTQYF
size: -; D: -; J: TRBJ1-3; V: TRBV6-1; DNA: TGTGCCAGCATCATATCCAGGGGTTCGGGAAACACCATATATTTT; CDR3: CASIISRGSGNTIYF
size: medium-sized; D: TRBD2; J: TRBJ2-1; V: TRBV5-1; DNA: TGCGCCAGCAGCTTAGGACTAGCGGGAGGCAATGAGCAGTTCTTC; CDR3: CASSLGLAGGNEQFF
size: few; D: TRBD1; J: TRBJ2-1; V: TRBV28; DNA: TGTGCCACCTCGGGACAGTTATACAATGAGCAGTTCTTC; CDR3: CATSGQLYNEQFF
size: -; D: -; J: TRBJ2-7; V: TRBV3-1; DNA: TGTGCCAGCAGCCCGGGGATAGGACAGTACTTC; CDR3: CASSPGIGQYF
size: few; D: TRBD1; J: TRBJ1-1; V: TRBV19; DNA: TGTGCCAGTCGCCCGCGGACAGGGAGTACTGAAGCTTTCTTT; CDR3: CASRPRTGSTEAFF
size: -; D: TRBD1; J: TRBJ1-5; V: TRBV9; DNA: TGTGCCAGCGGCCGGGACAGCCATAGCAATCAGCCCCAGCATTTT; CDR3: CASGRDSHSNQPQHF
size: -; D: TRBD2; J: TRBJ2-1; V: TRBV5-6; DNA: TGTGCCAGCAGCTTGGGAGGGAGGGCCGACAATGAGCAGTTCTTC; CDR3: CASSLGGRADNEQFF
size: -; D: -; J: TRBJ1-1; V: TRBV30; DNA: TGTGCCTACTGGGCGTTACCCCGTGCTGAGGCTTTCTTT; CDR3: CAYWALPRAEAFF
size: -; D: TRBD2; J: TRBJ2-4; V: TRBV19; DNA: TGTGCCAGTAGCACAGCGGGATTTGAGGGTGACATTCAGTACTTC; CDR3: CASSTAGFEGDIQYF
size: -; D: TRBD2; J: TRBJ2-1; V: TRBV12-3/TRBV12-4; DNA: TGTGCCAGCAGTCTCGGCGGCGGGAGGGTCCATGAGCAGTTCTTC; CDR3: CASSLGGGRVHEQFF
size: -; D: TRBD1; J: TRBJ1-6; V: TRBV20-1; DNA: TGCAGTGCTTTAATACAGGGGGCGCGGGCTTCACCCCTCCACTTT; CDR3: CSALIQGARASPLHF
size: -; D: -; J: TRBJ1-4; V: TRBV5-4; DNA: TGTGCCAGCAGCTTCGGGGGCGCGGGGGAAAAACTGTTTTTT; CDR3: CASSFGGAGEKLFF
size: once; D: TRBD1; J: TRBJ1-1; V: TRBV5-1; DNA: TGCGCCAGCAGTTTTCAGGGGGCGAACACTGAAGCTTTCTTT; CDR3: CASSFQGANTEAFF
size: few; D: TRBD1; J: TRBJ1-1; V: TRBV12-3/TRBV12-4; DNA: TGTGCCAGCAGTTTCAGGGGGACTGAAGCTTTCTTT; CDR3: CASSFRGTEAFF
size: -; D: -; J: TRBJ2-3; V: TRBV28; DNA: TGTGCCAGCAGTTTAAAGGAGGGGGGGGTTAGAGATACGCAGTATTTT; CDR3: CASSLKEGGVRDTQYF
size: -; D: -; J: TRBJ2-5; V: TRBV24-1; DNA: TGTGCCACCAGTGGTTCCGGGAGCCTGGAGACCCAGTACTTC; CDR3: CATSGSGSLETQYF
size: many; D: -; J: TRBJ1-4; V: TRBV5-8; DNA: TGTGCCAGCAGCTCGGGGGACACCACAACCAATGAAAAACTGTTTTTT; CDR3: CASSSGDTTTNEKLFF
size: -; D: -; J: TRBJ2-1; V: TRBV5-1; DNA: TGCGCCAGCAGCTCAATGAGCGGGCTCTCCTACAATGAGCAGTTCTTC; CDR3: CASSSMSGLSYNEQFF
size: few; D: -; J: TRBJ1-4; V: TRBV6-1; DNA: TGTGCCAGCAGTCCCGGACAGTCCCATAATGAAAAACTGTTTTTT; CDR3: CASSPGQSHNEKLFF
size: -; D: -; J: TRBJ2-2; V: TRBV24-1; DNA: TGTGCCACCAGTGATTTAAGGGACACCGGGGAGCTGTTTTTT; CDR3: CATSDLRDTGELFF
size: -; D: -; J: TRBJ2-1; V: TRBV7-1; DNA: TGTGCCAGCAGCTCACCGCTGGGCGGCCAGGTATCCTACGGGTCCTACAATGAGCAGTTCTTC; CDR3: CASSSPLGGQVSYGSYNEQFF
size: few; D: -; J: TRBJ1-6; V: TRBV20-1; DNA: TGCAGTGCTAGGCTTATACTCTCCTATAATTCACCCCTCCACTTT; CDR3: CSARLILSYNSPLHF
size: medium-sized; D: -; J: TRBJ1-2; V: TRBV7-6; DNA: TGTGCCAGCAGCTTACCCGGCAGGGGTTCTGGCTACACCTTC; CDR3: CASSLPGRGSGYTF
size: medium-sized; D: -; J: TRBJ1-5; V: TRBV5-1; DNA: TGCGCCAGCAGCTTGGGGGGGGCATGGAATCAGCCCCAGCATTTT; CDR3: CASSLGGAWNQPQHF
size: -; D: -; J: TRBJ2-2; V: TRBV4-1; DNA: TGCGCCAGCAGCCAAACGACTACCTACACCGGGGAGCTGTTTTTT; CDR3: CASSQTTTYTGELFF
size: -; D: -; J: TRBJ2-3; V: TRBV18; DNA: TGTGCCAGCTCACCTACATTGGCATATACGCAGTATTTT; CDR3: CASSPTLAYTQYF
size: few; D: TRBD1; J: TRBJ1-1; V: TRBV6-1; DNA: TGTGCCAGCAGCTGCTCGCGGACAGGGATTACTGAAGCTTTCTTT; CDR3: CASSCSRTGITEAFF
size: -; D: -; J: TRBJ2-4; V: TRBV20-1; DNA: TGCAGTGCCTCTGCAGGGGAGACCATTCAGTACTTC; CDR3: CSASAGETIQYF
size: -; D: -; J: TRBJ1-6; V: TRBV28; DNA: TGTGCCAGCAGCCGGGGACTCAGCTCCTATAATTCACCCCTCCACTTT; CDR3: CASSRGLSSYNSPLHF
size: -; D: -; J: TRBJ2-7; V: TRBV27; DNA: TGTGCCAGCAGCTTGGGGCAGGTTTACGAGCAGTACTTC; CDR3: CASSLGQVYEQYF
size: large; D: -; J: TRBJ2-3; V: TRBV6-2/TRBV6-3; DNA: TGTGCCAGCAGTTACTCCACGAGGGGAGATACGCAGTATTTT; CDR3: CASSYSTRGDTQYF
size: -; D: -; J: TRBJ2-3; V: TRBV30; DNA: TGTGCCTGGGGGACATCTCTATTTAATACCCGCACAGATACGCAGTATTTT; CDR3: CAWGTSLFNTRTDTQYF
size: -; D: TRBD1; J: TRBJ1-4; V: TRBV20-1; DNA: TGCAGTGCTAGTACAGGGGAGCACGAAAAACTGTTTTTT; CDR3: CSASTGEHEKLFF
size: few; D: -; J: TRBJ1-2; V: TRBV7-2; DNA: TGTGCCAGCAGCTCGATAGGGGCTGGCTACACCTTC; CDR3: CASSSIGAGYTF
size: -; D: TRBD1; J: TRBJ1-5; V: TRBV2; DNA: TGTGCCAGCAGTACCATCCTGGGACAGGGAAAAATTAGTCAGCCCCAGCATTTT; CDR3: CASSTILGQGKISQPQHF
size: -; D: -; J: TRBJ1-1; V: TRBV6-2/TRBV6-3; DNA: TGTGCCAGCAGTTACTCCGTCTTATCCCACTTCATCATGAACACTGAAGCTTCCTTT; CDR3: CASSYSVLSHFIMNTEASF
size: -; D: -; J: TRBJ1-1; V: TRBV6-1; DNA: TGTGCCAGCATGGGGCCGACGGGCACTGAAGCTTTCTTT; CDR3: CASMGPTGTEAFF
size: -; D: TRBD2; J: TRBJ2-5; V: TRBV3-1; DNA: TGTGCCAGCAGCCGGACTAGTTGGGAGACCCAGTACTTC; CDR3: CASSRTSWETQYF
size: few; D: -; J: TRBJ1-1; V: TRBV6-1; DNA: TGTGCCAGCAGTGAAGATTACGCAGGGACTGAAGCTTTCTTT; CDR3: CASSEDYAGTEAFF